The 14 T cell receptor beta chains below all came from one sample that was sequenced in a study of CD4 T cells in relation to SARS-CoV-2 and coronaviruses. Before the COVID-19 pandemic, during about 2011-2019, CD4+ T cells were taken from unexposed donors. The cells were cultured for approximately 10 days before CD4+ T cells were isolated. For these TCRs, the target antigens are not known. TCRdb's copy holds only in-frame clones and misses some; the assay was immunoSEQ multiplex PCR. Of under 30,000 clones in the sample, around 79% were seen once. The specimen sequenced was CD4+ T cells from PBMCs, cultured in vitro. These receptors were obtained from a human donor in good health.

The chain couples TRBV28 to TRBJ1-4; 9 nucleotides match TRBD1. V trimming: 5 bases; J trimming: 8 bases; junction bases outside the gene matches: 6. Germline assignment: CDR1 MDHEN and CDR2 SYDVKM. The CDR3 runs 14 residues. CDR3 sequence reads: CASSAHRGQEKLFF. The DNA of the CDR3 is TGTGCCAGCAGTGCCCACAGGGGGCAGGAAAAACTGTTTTTT.

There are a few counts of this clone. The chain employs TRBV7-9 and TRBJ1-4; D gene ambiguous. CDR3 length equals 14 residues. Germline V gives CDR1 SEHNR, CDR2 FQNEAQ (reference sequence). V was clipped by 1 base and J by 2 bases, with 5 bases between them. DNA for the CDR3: TGTGCCAGCAGCTTAGTTAGCACTAATGAAAAACTGTTTTTT. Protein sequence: CASSLVSTNEKLFF.

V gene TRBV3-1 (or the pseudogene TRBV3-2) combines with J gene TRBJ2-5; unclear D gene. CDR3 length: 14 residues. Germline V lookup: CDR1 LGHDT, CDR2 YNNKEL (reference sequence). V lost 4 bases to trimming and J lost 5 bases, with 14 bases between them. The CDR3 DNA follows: TGTGCCAGCAGCCGGGTGGGTTTGGAGGAGACCCAGTACTTC. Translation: CASSRVGLEETQYF.

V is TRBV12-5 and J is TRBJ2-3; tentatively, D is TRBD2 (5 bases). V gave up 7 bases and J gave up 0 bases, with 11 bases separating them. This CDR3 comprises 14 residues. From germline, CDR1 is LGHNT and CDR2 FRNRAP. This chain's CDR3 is CASVRGPSTDTQYF. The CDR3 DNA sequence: TGTGCTAGTGTCCGCGGGCCTAGCACAGATACGCAGTATTTT.

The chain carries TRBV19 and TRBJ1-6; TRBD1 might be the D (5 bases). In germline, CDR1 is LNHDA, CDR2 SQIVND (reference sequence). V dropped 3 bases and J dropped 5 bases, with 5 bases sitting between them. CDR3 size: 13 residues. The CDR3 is CASSIRDNSPLHF. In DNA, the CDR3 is TGTGCCAGTAGTATCAGGGATAATTCACCCCTCCACTTT. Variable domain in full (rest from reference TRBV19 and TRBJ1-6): DGGITQSPKYLFRKEGQNVTLSCEQNLNHDAMYWYRQDPGQGLRLIYYSQIVNDFQKGDIAEGYSVSREKKESFPLTVTSAQKNPTAFYLCASSIRDNSPLHFGNGTRLTVT.

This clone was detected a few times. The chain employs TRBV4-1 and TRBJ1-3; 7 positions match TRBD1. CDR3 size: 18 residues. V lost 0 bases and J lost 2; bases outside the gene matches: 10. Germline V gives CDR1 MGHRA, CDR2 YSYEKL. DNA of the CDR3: TGCGCCAGCAGCCAAGAAGCGATGGCAGGGGGAACTGGAAACACCATATATTTT. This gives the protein CASSQEAMAGGTGNTIYF.

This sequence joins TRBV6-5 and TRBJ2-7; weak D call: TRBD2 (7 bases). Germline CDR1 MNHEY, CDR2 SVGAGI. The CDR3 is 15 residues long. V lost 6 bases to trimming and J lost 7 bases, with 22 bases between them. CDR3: CASRPDSGGGREQYF. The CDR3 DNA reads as TGTGCCAGCAGGCCGGACAGTGGGGGAGGGAGGGAGCAGTACTTC.

CDR3 loop: CASSVATGYNAETQYF. The CDR3 DNA sequence: TGTGCCAGCAGCGTAGCGACAGGGTACAATGCAGAGACCCAGTACTTC. V and J are TRBV9 and TRBJ2-5; 7 nucleotides agree with TRBD1. Germline V gene lookup returns CDR1 SGDLS and CDR2 YYNGEE. The CDR3 consists of 16 residues. The ends lost 0 bases at V and 4 bases at J; junction bases unmatched: 9. Filled out from reference TRBV9 and TRBJ2-5, the complete variable domain reads DSGVTQTPKHLITATGQRVTLRCSPRSGDLSVYWYQQSLDQGLQFLIQYYNGEERAKGNILERFSAQQFPDLHSELNLSSLELGDSALYFCASSVATGYNAETQYFGPGTRLLVL.

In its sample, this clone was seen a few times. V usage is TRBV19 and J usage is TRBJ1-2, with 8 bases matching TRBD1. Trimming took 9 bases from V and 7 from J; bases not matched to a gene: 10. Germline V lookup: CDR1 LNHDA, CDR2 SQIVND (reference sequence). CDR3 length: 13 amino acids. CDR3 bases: TGTGCCAGCCATCAGGGGGCAACAGGTGGCTACACCTTC. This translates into CASHQGATGGYTF.

Written as DNA, the CDR3 is TGCGCCAGCAGCTTGGCCGGCCGCCCGGAAGGGGAAAAACTGTTTTTT. It encodes CASSLAGRPEGEKLFF. The gene calls are TRBV5-1 and TRBJ1-4, with no clear D. V lost 0 bases, J lost 8 bases, and 17 bases lay in between. The CDR3 extends over 16 amino acids. From germline, CDR1 is SGHRS and CDR2 YFSETQ.

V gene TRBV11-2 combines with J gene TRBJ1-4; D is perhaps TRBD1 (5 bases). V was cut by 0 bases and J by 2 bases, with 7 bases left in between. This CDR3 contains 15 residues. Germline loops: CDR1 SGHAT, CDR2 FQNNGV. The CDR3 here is CASSLDRVTNEKLFF. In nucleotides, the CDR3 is TGTGCCAGCAGCTTAGACAGGGTCACTAATGAAAAACTGTTTTTT. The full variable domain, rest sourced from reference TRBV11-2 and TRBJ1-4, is EAGVAQSPRYKIIEKRQSVAFWCNPISGHATLYWYQQILGQGPKLLIQFQNNGVVDDSQLPKDRFSAERLKGVDSTLKIQPAKLEDSAVYLCASSLDRVTNEKLFFGSGTQLSVL.

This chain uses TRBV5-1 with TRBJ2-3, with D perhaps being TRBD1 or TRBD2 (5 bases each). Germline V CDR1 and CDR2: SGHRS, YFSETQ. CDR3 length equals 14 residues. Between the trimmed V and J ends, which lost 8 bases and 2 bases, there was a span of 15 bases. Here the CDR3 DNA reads TGCGCCAGTGAGCTCCCGGGGCCCACAGATACGCAGTATTTT. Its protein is CASELPGPTDTQYF. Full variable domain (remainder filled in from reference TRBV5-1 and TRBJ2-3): KAGVTQTPRYLIKTRGQQVTLSCSPISGHRSVSWYQQTPGQGLQFLFEYFSETQRNKGNFPGRFSGRQFSNSRSEMNVSTLELGDSALYLCASELPGPTDTQYFGPGTRLTVL.

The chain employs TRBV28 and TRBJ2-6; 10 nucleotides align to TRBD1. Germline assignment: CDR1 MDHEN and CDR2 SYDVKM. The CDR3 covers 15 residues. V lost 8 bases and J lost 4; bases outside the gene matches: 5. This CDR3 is CASRDRGTGANVLTF. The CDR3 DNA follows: TGTGCCAGCCGGGACAGGGGTACGGGGGCCAACGTCCTGACTTTC.

This chain's CDR3 is CASTLQTGSSEAFF. The CDR3 nucleotides are TGTGCCAGCACCCTTCAAACAGGGTCTTCTGAAGCTTTCTTT. The chain joins TRBV11-2 to TRBJ1-1; D is perhaps TRBD1 (6 bases). V lost 7 bases and J 6 bases, leaving 18 bases between the germline ends. The CDR3 covers 14 residues. Germline assignment: CDR1 SGHAT and CDR2 FQNNGV.